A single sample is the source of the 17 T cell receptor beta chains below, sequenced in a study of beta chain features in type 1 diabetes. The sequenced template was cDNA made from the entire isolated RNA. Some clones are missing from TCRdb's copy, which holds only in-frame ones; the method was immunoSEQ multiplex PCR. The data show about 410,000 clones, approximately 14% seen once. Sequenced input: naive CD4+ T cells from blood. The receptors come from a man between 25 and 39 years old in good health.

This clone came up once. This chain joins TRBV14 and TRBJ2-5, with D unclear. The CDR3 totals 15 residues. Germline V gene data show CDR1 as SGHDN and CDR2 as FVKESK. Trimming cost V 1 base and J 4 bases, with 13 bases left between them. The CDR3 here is CASSQVRSDRETQYF. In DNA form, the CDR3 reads TGTGCCAGCAGCCAAGTGAGGTCGGACCGAGAGACCCAGTACTTC.

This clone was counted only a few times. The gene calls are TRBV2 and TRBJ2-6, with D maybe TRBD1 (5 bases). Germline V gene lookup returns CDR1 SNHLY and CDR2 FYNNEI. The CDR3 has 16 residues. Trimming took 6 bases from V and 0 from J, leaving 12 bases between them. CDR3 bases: TGTGCCAGCAGGGTACTCGACAGCTCTGGGGCCAACGTCCTGACTTTC. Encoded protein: CASRVLDSSGANVLTF.

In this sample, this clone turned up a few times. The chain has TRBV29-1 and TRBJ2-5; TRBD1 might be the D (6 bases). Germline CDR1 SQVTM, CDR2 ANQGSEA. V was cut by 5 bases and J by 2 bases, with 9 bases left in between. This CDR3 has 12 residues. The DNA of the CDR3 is TGCAGCGTTAGGGGGAGACAAGAGACCCAGTACTTC. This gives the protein CSVRGRQETQYF.

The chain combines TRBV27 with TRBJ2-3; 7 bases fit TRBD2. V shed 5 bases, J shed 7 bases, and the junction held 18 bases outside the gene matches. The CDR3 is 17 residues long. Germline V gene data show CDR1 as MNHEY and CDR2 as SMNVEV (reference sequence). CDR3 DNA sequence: TGTGCCAGCAGTCCCACCCGGCGGGAGACGATGCTGCATACGCAGTATTTT. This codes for CASSPTRRETMLHTQYF.

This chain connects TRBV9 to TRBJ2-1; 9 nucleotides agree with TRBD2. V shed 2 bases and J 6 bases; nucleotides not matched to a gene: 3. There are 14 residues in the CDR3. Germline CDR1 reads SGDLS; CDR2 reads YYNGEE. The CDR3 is CASSVAGGFNEQFF. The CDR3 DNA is TGTGCCAGCAGCGTTGCGGGAGGGTTCAATGAGCAGTTCTTC.

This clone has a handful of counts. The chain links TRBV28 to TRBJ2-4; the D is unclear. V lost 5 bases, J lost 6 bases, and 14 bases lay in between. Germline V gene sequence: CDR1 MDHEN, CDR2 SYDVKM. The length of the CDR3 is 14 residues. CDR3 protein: CASSLTLAGNIQYF. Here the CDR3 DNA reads TGTGCCAGCAGTCTGACACTCGCAGGAAACATTCAGTACTTC. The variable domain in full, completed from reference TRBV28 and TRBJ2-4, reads DVKVTQSSRYLVKRTGEKVFLECVQDMDHENMFWYRQDPGLGLRLIYFSYDVKMKEKGDIPEGYSVSREKKERFSLILESASTNQTSMYLCASSLTLAGNIQYFGAGTRLSVL.

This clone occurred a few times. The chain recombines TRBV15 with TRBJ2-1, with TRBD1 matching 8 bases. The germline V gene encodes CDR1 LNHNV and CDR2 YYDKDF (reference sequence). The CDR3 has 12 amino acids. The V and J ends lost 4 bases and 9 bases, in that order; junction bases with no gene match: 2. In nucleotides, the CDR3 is TGTGCCACCAGCAAAGACAGGGGTGAGCAGTTCTTC. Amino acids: CATSKDRGEQFF.

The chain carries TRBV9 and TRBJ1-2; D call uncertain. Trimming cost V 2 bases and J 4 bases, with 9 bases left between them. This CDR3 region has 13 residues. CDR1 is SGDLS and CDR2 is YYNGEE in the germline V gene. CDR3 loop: CASSVLGSYGYTF. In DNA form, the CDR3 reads TGTGCCAGCAGCGTTCTGGGTTCCTATGGCTACACCTTC.

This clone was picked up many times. CDR3: CSGKLAGGPPETQYF. CDR3 in DNA: TGCAGCGGCAAACTAGCGGGAGGGCCTCCAGAGACCCAGTACTTC. J is TRBJ2-5 and V is TRBV29-1; 13 positions agree with TRBD2. V trimming: 7 bases; J trimming: 4 bases; junction bases outside the gene matches: 9. The length of the CDR3 is 15 residues. CDR1 SQVTM and CDR2 ANQGSEA come from the germline V gene.

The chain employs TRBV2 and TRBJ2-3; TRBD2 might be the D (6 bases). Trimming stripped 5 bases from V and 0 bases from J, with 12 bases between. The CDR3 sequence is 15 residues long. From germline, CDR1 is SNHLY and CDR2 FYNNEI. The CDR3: CASSRDFPSTDTQYF. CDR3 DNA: TGTGCCAGCAGTCGGGACTTCCCTAGCACAGATACGCAGTATTTT.

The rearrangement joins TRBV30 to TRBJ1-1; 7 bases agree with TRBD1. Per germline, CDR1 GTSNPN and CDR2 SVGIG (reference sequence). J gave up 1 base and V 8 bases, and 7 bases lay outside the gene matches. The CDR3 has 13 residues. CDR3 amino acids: CARGTASNTEAFF. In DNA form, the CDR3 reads TGTGCCCGGGGGACAGCCTCGAACACTGAAGCTTTCTTT.

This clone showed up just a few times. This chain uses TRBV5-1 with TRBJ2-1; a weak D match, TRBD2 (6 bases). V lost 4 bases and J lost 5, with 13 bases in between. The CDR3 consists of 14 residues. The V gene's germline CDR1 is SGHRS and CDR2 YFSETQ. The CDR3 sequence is CASSVSGFNNEQFF. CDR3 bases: TGCGCCAGCAGCGTGAGCGGGTTTAACAATGAGCAGTTCTTC. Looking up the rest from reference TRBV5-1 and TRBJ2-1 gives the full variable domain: KAGVTQTPRYLIKTRGQQVTLSCSPISGHRSVSWYQQTPGQGLQFLFEYFSETQRNKGNFPGRFSGRQFSNSRSEMNVSTLELGDSALYLCASSVSGFNNEQFFGPGTRLTVL.

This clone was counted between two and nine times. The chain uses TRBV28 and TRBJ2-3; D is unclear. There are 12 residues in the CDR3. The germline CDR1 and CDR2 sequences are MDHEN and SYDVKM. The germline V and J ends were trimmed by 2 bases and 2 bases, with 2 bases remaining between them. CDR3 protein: CASSLLTDTQYF. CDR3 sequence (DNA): TGTGCCAGCAGTTTACTCACAGATACGCAGTATTTT. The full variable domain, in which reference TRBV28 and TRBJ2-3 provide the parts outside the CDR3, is DVKVTQSSRYLVKRTGEKVFLECVQDMDHENMFWYRQDPGLGLRLIYFSYDVKMKEKGDIPEGYSVSREKKERFSLILESASTNQTSMYLCASSLLTDTQYFGPGTRLTVL.

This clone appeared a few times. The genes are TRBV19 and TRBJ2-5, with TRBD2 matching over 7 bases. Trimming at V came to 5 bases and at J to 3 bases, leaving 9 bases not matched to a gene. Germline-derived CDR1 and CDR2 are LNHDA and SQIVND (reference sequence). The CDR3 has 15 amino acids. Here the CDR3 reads CASSPTGLVEETQYF. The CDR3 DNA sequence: TGTGCCAGTAGTCCAACCGGACTAGTGGAAGAGACCCAGTACTTC. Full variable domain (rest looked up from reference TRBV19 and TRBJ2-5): DGGITQSPKYLFRKEGQNVTLSCEQNLNHDAMYWYRQDPGQGLRLIYYSQIVNDFQKGDIAEGYSVSREKKESFPLTVTSAQKNPTAFYLCASSPTGLVEETQYFGPGTRLLVL.

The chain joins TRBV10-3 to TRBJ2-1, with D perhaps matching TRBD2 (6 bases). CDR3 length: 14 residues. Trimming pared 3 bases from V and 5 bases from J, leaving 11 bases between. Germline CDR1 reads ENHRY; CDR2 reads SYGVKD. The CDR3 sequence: CAISELAVNNEQFF. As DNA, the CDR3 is TGTGCCATCAGTGAACTAGCTGTAAACAATGAGCAGTTCTTC.

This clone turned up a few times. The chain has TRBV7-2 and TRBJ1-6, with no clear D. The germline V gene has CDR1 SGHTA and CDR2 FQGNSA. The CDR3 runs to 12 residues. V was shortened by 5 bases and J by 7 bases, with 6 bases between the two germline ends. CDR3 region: CASSTLNSPLHF. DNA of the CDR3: TGTGCCAGCAGCACCTTGAATTCACCCCTCCACTTT.

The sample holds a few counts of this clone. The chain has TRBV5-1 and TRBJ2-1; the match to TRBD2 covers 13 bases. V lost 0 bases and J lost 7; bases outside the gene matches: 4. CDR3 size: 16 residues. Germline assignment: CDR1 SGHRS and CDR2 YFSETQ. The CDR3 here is CASSLERLAGGNEQFF. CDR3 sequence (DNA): TGCGCCAGCAGCTTGGAGAGACTAGCGGGAGGAAATGAGCAGTTCTTC.